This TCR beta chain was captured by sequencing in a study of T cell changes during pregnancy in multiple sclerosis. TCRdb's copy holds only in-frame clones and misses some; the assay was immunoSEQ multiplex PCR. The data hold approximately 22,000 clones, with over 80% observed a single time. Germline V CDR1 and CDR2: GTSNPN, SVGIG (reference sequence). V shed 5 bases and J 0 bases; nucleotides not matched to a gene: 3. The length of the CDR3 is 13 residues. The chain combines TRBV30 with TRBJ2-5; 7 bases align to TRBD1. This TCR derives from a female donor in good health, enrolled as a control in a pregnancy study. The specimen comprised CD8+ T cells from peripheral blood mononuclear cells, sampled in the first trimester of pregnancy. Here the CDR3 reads CAWGTGDQETQYF. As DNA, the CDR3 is TGTGCCTGGGGAACAGGGGACCAAGAGACCCAGTACTTC. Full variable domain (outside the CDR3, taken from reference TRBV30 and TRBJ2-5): SQTIHQWPATLVQPVGSPLSLECTVEGTSNPNLYWYRQAAGRGLQLLFYSVGIGQISSEVPQNLSASRPQDRQFILSSKKLLLSDSGFYLCAWGTGDQETQYFGPGTRLLVL.